These 20 T cell receptor beta chains were sequenced from one sample in a study of shared clonotypes between healthy human individuals. Measured with immunoSEQ multiplex PCR; TCRdb has only the in-frame clones, and not every one. The table has millions of clones, more than 80% seen once. Sequencing used naive CD4+ T cells sorted from blood. Described subset: CD45RA+ positively selected. The receptors were sampled from a man aged 18 to 30 in good health.

The chain uses TRBV27 and TRBJ1-1; TRBD1 aligns across 11 bases. The CDR3 spans 17 residues. From germline, CDR1 is MNHEY and CDR2 SMNVEV (reference sequence). The junction had 12 bases not matched to a gene; V was cut back by 4 bases and J by 5 bases. CDR3 sequence: CASSSRPLGQGGTEAFF. In DNA, the CDR3 is TGTGCCAGCAGTTCCCGGCCCCTGGGACAGGGGGGGACTGAAGCTTTCTTT.

The sample holds a few counts of this clone. V usage is TRBV2 and J usage is TRBJ1-5, with 7 bases identical to TRBD1. Germline lookup yields CDR1 SNHLY and CDR2 FYNNEI. With 7 bases clipped from V and 4 bases from J, the junction kept 4 bases outside the gene matches. The CDR3 is 13 amino acids. In nucleotides, the CDR3 is TGTGCCAGCAACGACAGGGCGAATCAGCCCCAGCATTTT. Encoded protein: CASNDRANQPQHF.

The chain carries TRBV6-5 and TRBJ2-2, with D unclear. The germline V and J ends were trimmed by 6 bases and 3 bases, with 11 bases remaining between them. This CDR3 has 14 amino acids. Per the germline V gene, CDR1 is MNHEY and CDR2 is SVGAGI. CDR3 sequence reads: CASRVDVHTGELFF. The DNA for the CDR3 is TGTGCCAGCAGGGTGGACGTGCACACCGGGGAGCTGTTTTTT.

The V and J genes are TRBV7-9 and TRBJ2-7; 7 nucleotides agree with TRBD1. V dropped 1 base and J dropped 2; count of bases not matched to a gene: 2. The CDR3 loop spans 14 amino acids. Germline CDR1 is SEHNR and CDR2 is FQNEAQ (reference sequence). CDR3 in amino acids: CASSLEQGAYEQYF. Here the CDR3 DNA reads TGTGCCAGCAGCTTAGAGCAGGGGGCCTACGAGCAGTACTTC.

The chain has TRBV6-6 and TRBJ1-1; D gene unclear. CDR3 length: 13 amino acids. CDR1 and CDR2 from the germline V gene are MNHNY and SVGAGI (reference sequence). Trimming removed 2 bases from V and 3 bases from J, with 7 bases in between. As DNA, the CDR3 is TGTGCCAGCAGTTACCGTCTGTACACTGAAGCTTTCTTT. Its protein is CASSYRLYTEAFF.

The genes are TRBV7-6 and TRBJ2-5; D remains ambiguous. The CDR3 is made up of 16 amino acids. The V end lost 4 bases, the J end lost 5 bases, and 20 bases lay between the germline ends. Germline V gives CDR1 SGHVS, CDR2 FNYEAQ. The CDR3, as DNA: TGTGCCAGCAGCTACACTAAGCCGGATCCGCGGGAGACCCAGTACTTC. It is translated as CASSYTKPDPRETQYF.

This sequence joins TRBV19 and TRBJ1-2; no definite D call. The CDR3 sequence is 15 residues long. V was trimmed by 7 bases and J by 6 bases, leaving 21 bases between them. Germline CDR1 and CDR2: LNHDA and SQIVND (reference sequence). CDR3 sequence reads: CASTDYLDTANGYTF. DNA for the CDR3: TGTGCCAGTACCGACTACTTAGACACCGCGAATGGCTACACCTTC.

The chain's CDR3 is CASREAFKGTDTQYF. CDR3 nucleotides: TGTGCCAGCAGGGAGGCCTTTAAAGGCACAGATACGCAGTATTTT. This rearrangement joins TRBV2 to TRBJ2-3, with D tentatively TRBD2 (5 bases). The V end lost 6 bases, the J end lost 1 base, and 14 bases lay between the germline ends. Germline V CDR1 and CDR2: SNHLY, FYNNEI. There are 15 residues in the CDR3.

V is TRBV4-1 and J is TRBJ2-7; D call uncertain. Germline-derived CDR1 and CDR2 are MGHRA and YSYEKL. V lost 2 bases, J lost 2 bases, and 10 bases lay in between. The CDR3 is 14 residues long. CDR3 bases: TGCGCCAGCAGCCAAAGCCAGTTAACCTACGAGCAGTACTTC. This translates into CASSQSQLTYEQYF.

The genes are TRBV5-1 and TRBJ1-3; D remains ambiguous. V lost 1 base and J 8 bases, leaving 13 bases between the germline ends. CDR1 and CDR2 from the germline V gene are SGHRS and YFSETQ. The CDR3 is made up of 14 amino acids. The CDR3 spells CASSLIGLGDTIYF. The CDR3 bases are TGCGCCAGCAGCTTGATCGGGCTCGGGGACACCATATATTTT.

This clone was detected only once. This rearrangement joins TRBV10-3 to TRBJ2-1; no reliable D call. The V gene lost 8 bases and the J gene lost 6 bases, with 14 bases spanning the gap. The CDR3 loop spans 13 amino acids. Germline CDR1 reads ENHRY; CDR2 reads SYGVKD. CDR3 region: CAIQKGAFNEQFF. For the CDR3, the DNA is TGTGCCATCCAAAAGGGCGCCTTCAATGAGCAGTTCTTC.

The V gene is TRBV7-6, the J gene TRBJ2-2, with 7 bases lining up with TRBD2. Germline V gives CDR1 SGHVS, CDR2 FNYEAQ. The V gene end was trimmed by 6 bases and the J gene end by 7 bases; junction bases not matched to a gene: 8. The CDR3 is made up of 14 amino acids. The CDR3 protein is CASRLAEGIGELFF. The CDR3 DNA reads as TGTGCCAGCAGGCTAGCGGAGGGGATCGGGGAGCTGTTTTTT.

The chain links TRBV7-2 to TRBJ2-1; 7 nucleotides agree with TRBD2. V lost 6 bases to trimming and J lost 0 bases; unmatched junction nucleotides: 5. This CDR3 is 15 amino acids long. Germline loops: CDR1 SGHTA, CDR2 FQGNSA. The CDR3 region has the DNA TGTGCCAGCAGGGGGAGCGGGATCTCCTACAATGAGCAGTTCTTC. It is translated as CASRGSGISYNEQFF.

The J gene is TRBJ2-1, the V gene TRBV30, with D maybe TRBD2 (5 bases). CDR1 GTSNPN and CDR2 SVGIG come from the germline V gene (reference sequence). The V and J ends lost 0 bases and 12 bases respectively, with 9 bases between them. The CDR3 is 11 amino acids. The CDR3 loop reads CAWSVADSQFF. CDR3 coding DNA: TGTGCCTGGAGTGTAGCGGACTCGCAGTTCTTC.

The chain recombines TRBV18 with TRBJ2-1; 11 bases agree with TRBD1. The CDR3 is 15 amino acids. V gave up 4 bases and J gave up 6 bases; unmatched junction bases: 5. In germline, CDR1 is KGHSH, CDR2 LQKENI. CDR3 in amino acids: CASSQQGTGGNEQFF. The CDR3 bases are TGTGCCAGCTCACAGCAGGGGACAGGGGGCAATGAGCAGTTCTTC.

A remark on this clone: The same CDR3 arises from other DNA sequences in this sample as well. The chain couples TRBV20-1 to TRBJ2-7; D remains unclear. The V end lost 1 base, the J end lost 4 bases, and 5 bases lay between the germline ends. Germline V lookup: CDR1 DFQATT, CDR2 SNEGSKA (reference sequence). The CDR3 runs to 11 residues. The CDR3 loop reads CSARGEYEQYF. In DNA, the CDR3 is TGCAGTGCTAGAGGCGAGTACGAGCAGTACTTC.

This chain uses TRBV6-6 with TRBJ2-7; D possibly corresponds to TRBD1 (6 bases). V gave up 5 bases and J gave up 0 bases, with 14 bases separating them. The germline V gene has CDR1 MNHNY and CDR2 SVGAGI (reference sequence). CDR3 length: 15 amino acids. The CDR3 spells CASSITGTSSYEQYF. CDR3 nucleotide sequence: TGTGCCAGCAGTATAACGGGGACATCCTCCTACGAGCAGTACTTC.

The chain joins TRBV25-1 to TRBJ2-2; 7 bases line up with TRBD2. From germline, CDR1 is MGHDK and CDR2 SYGVNS. This CDR3 region has 12 residues. J gave up 6 bases and V 8 bases, and 3 bases lay outside the gene matches. CDR3 loop: CASGGGPGELFF. DNA of the CDR3: TGTGCCAGCGGGGGGGGTCCCGGGGAGCTGTTTTTT.

The rearrangement joins TRBV28 to TRBJ1-5, with D unclear. Trimming left V 1 base short and J 5 bases short, with 15 bases between. The CDR3 is 16 amino acids. The germline CDR1 and CDR2 sequences are MDHEN and SYDVKM. CDR3 amino acids: CASSLFGQLVDQPQHF. Written as DNA, the CDR3 is TGTGCCAGCAGTTTATTTGGTCAGTTGGTCGATCAGCCCCAGCATTTT.

The V call is TRBV10-1, the J call TRBJ1-6; no reliable D call. The germline V gene has CDR1 WNHNN and CDR2 SYGVQD (reference sequence). With 6 bases removed from V and 6 bases from J, the gap between germline ends came to 9 bases. This CDR3 has 13 residues. The chain's CDR3 is CASRASINSPLHF. The DNA for the CDR3 is TGCGCCAGCAGGGCTTCAATTAATTCACCCCTCCACTTT.